The 2 T cell receptor beta chains presented below share a single source sample, sequenced in a study of CD8 T cells in Susac syndrome. cDNA came from about 0.51 to 1 ug RNA primed by random hexamers. Each CDR3 protein is one row after TCRdb ran MiXCR on the immunoSEQ multiplex PCR reads. Of about 130,000 distinct CDR3 sequences detected, under 95% appear once; the ten largest clones hold around 0.22%. The material sequenced was CD8+ T cells from PBMCs. The receptor source for this set is a human donor with multiple sclerosis.

The chain has TRBV11-2 and TRBJ1-1; maybe TRBD1 (6 bases). CDR1 is SGHAT and CDR2 is FQNNGV in the germline V gene. Deletions cut 5 bases from V and 1 base from J, with 14 bases between. This CDR3 is built from 15 residues. CDR3 nucleotide sequence: TGTGCCAGCAGCCCCAACGGACAGACGAACACTGAAGCTTTCTTT. Encoded protein: CASSPNGQTNTEAFF. The complete variable domain, with remaining parts taken from reference TRBV11-2 and TRBJ1-1, reads EAGVAQSPRYKIIEKRQSVAFWCNPISGHATLYWYQQILGQGPKLLIQFQNNGVVDDSQLPKDRFSAERLKGVDSTLKIQPAKLEDSAVYLCASSPNGQTNTEAFFGQGTRLTVV.

This chain connects TRBV5-1 to TRBJ2-7, with D perhaps TRBD2 (5 bases). There are 12 residues in the CDR3. V lost 3 bases and J 4 bases, leaving 8 bases between the germline ends. The germline V gene encodes CDR1 SGHRS and CDR2 YFSETQ. CDR3 DNA sequence: TGCGCCAGCAGCTCCGAGGGTTACGAGCAGTACTTC. Translating gives CASSSEGYEQYF.